This T cell receptor (beta chain) stems from a study of memory B cells and T cells in multiple sclerosis. This CDR3 has 15 residues. The germline V gene encodes CDR1 SGHTS and CDR2 YDEGEE. After removal of 1 base from V and 4 bases from J, the junction contained 5 bases not matched to a gene. As for this clone: Its matching antigen is unknown.

Some clones are missing from TCRdb's copy, which holds only in-frame ones; the method was immunoSEQ multiplex PCR. The table records 46,000 or so clones, over 75% of them present only once. After stimulus-free culture, autoproliferating CFSE-dim and non-proliferating CFSE-high T cells were sequenced separately. Pooled replicate wells came from around 5x10^7 CFSE-labeled PBMCs cultured less than eight days without stimulus. The sequencing sample was made of PBMCs from blood kept in culture. The TCR originated in a human donor with multiple sclerosis. This chain uses TRBV5-8 with TRBJ2-1; 7 nucleotides match TRBD2. The CDR3 reads CASSLYGTMYNEQFF. The CDR3 bases are TGTGCCAGCAGCTTGTATGGGACTATGTACAATGAGCAGTTCTTC. Combining the CDR3 with reference TRBV5-8 and TRBJ2-1 gives the whole variable domain EAGVTQSPTHLIKTRGQQATLRCSPISGHTSVYWYQQALGLGLQFLLWYDEGEERNRGNFPPRFSGRQFPNYSSELNVNALELEDSALYLCASSLYGTMYNEQFFGPGTRLTVL.